Shown below are 15 T cell receptor beta chains from a single sample sequenced in a study of CD8+ T cells in alopecia areata. The sample's treatment: oral pan-JAK inhibitor, 5-10 mg twice daily. Extraction and reverse transcription of RNA yielded cDNA as the sequencing template. Assay: immunoSEQ multiplex PCR; the TCRdb copy retains only in-frame clones and omits some. The sample carries over 150,000 clones, around three fifths recorded once. This specimen was CD4+ T cells sorted from blood, taken at week 24, from a patient treated with tofacitinib. Every receptor here comes from a human donor with alopecia areata.

This clone was seen a handful of times. The chain employs TRBV29-1 and TRBJ1-1; D gene uncertain. CDR3 size: 12 residues. The V and J ends lost 2 bases and 2 bases respectively, with 6 bases between them. Germline V gives CDR1 SQVTM, CDR2 ANQGSEA. CDR3 DNA sequence: TGCAGCGTTGAACCCGGTAACACTGAAGCTTTCTTT. It encodes CSVEPGNTEAFF.

J is TRBJ2-3 and V is TRBV4-1, with 9 bases identical to TRBD1. This CDR3 is 15 amino acids long. Germline trimming cut 4 bases from V and 5 bases from J; bases unmatched to any gene: 7. Germline V gives CDR1 MGHRA, CDR2 YSYEKL. CDR3 sequence (DNA): TGCGCCAGCAGCCCATTAGGACAGGGGATAGATACGCAGTATTTT. Protein sequence: CASSPLGQGIDTQYF.

V usage is TRBV7-2 and J usage is TRBJ1-6; TRBD1 might be the D (5 bases). CDR3 size: 15 residues. Germline V CDR1 and CDR2: SGHTA, FQGNSA. V was shortened by 0 bases and J by 7 bases, with 10 bases between the two germline ends. CDR3 region: CASSLARGWNSPLHF. CDR3 coding DNA: TGTGCCAGCAGCTTAGCTCGGGGCTGGAATTCACCCCTCCACTTT.

The CDR3 loop reads CASSKDRGFSGANVLTF. The DNA for the CDR3 is TGCGCCAGCAGCAAGGACAGGGGCTTCTCTGGGGCCAACGTCCTGACTTTC. The chain carries TRBV5-1 and TRBJ2-6; 9 positions agree with TRBD1. Germline trimming cut 4 bases from V and 0 bases from J; bases unmatched to any gene: 5. The CDR3 runs 17 residues. Germline V lookup: CDR1 SGHRS, CDR2 YFSETQ.

This sequence joins TRBV30 and TRBJ2-2; D remains ambiguous. This CDR3 comprises 14 residues. V lost 2 bases and J 1 base, leaving 8 bases between the germline ends. The germline V gene encodes CDR1 GTSNPN and CDR2 SVGIG (reference sequence). CDR3 nucleotides: TGTGCCTGGAGTCAGGCCAGGAACACCGGGGAGCTGTTTTTT. Protein: CAWSQARNTGELFF.

The CDR3 DNA is TGCGCCAGCAGCTTGTTACAGGGGGCCTACGAGCAGTACTTC. Translating it yields CASSLLQGAYEQYF. The chain employs TRBV5-1 and TRBJ2-7, with 8 bases fitting TRBD1. Germline V lookup: CDR1 SGHRS, CDR2 YFSETQ. This CDR3 comprises 14 residues. J lost 2 bases, V lost 1 base, and 2 bases had no gene match.

The chain uses TRBV7-9 and TRBJ2-1; 7 nucleotides align to TRBD2. Per germline, CDR1 SEHNR and CDR2 FQNEAQ (reference sequence). After removal of 3 bases from V and 4 bases from J, the junction contained 3 bases not matched to a gene. The CDR3 has 14 residues. The CDR3 bases are TGTGCCAGCAGCTTTCGGGGGGATTACAATGAGCAGTTCTTC. Translated, it gives CASSFRGDYNEQFF.

V gene TRBV5-1 combines with J gene TRBJ2-1, with 7 bases fitting TRBD2. The germline V gene encodes CDR1 SGHRS and CDR2 YFSETQ. With V trimmed by 0 bases and J by 4 bases, 7 bases remained unmatched. The CDR3 covers 16 residues. CDR3 nucleotides: TGCGCCAGCAGCTTGGAGCGGGGTTGGGGGTACAATGAGCAGTTCTTC. As protein: CASSLERGWGYNEQFF.

J is TRBJ1-4 and V is TRBV11-2; unclear D gene. The CDR3 consists of 16 residues. V was pared by 2 bases and J by 5 bases, with 15 bases between. Looked up from germline, CDR1 is SGHAT and CDR2 is FQNNGV. This chain's CDR3 is CASSLHRELPNEKLFF. Written as DNA, the CDR3 is TGTGCCAGCAGCTTACATCGGGAGTTGCCCAATGAAAAACTGTTTTTT.

The chain joins TRBV6-5 to TRBJ1-1, with D unclear. Germline CDR1 and CDR2: MNHEY and SVGAGI. The CDR3 is made up of 14 amino acids. V was cut by 5 bases and J by 0 bases, with 10 bases left in between. The CDR3 bases are TGTGCCAGCAGTACGGGTCAGCTGAACACTGAAGCTTTCTTT. Protein sequence: CASSTGQLNTEAFF.

The CDR3, as DNA: TGCGCCAGCAGCCACGGGACAGGGGGCTCCCTCTCTGGGGCCAACGTCCTGACTTTC. This codes for CASSHGTGGSLSGANVLTF. J is TRBJ2-6 and V is TRBV5-1, with 12 positions matching TRBD1. With 4 bases clipped from V and 0 bases from J, the junction kept 8 bases outside the gene matches. Germline V gene data show CDR1 as SGHRS and CDR2 as YFSETQ. This CDR3 is built from 19 residues.

This clone was recorded only once. This rearrangement joins TRBV30 to TRBJ2-5, with a possible D match to TRBD1 (5 bases). The J call may be mistaken, given a closer DNA end match to TRBJ2-7. Germline CDR1 and CDR2: GTSNPN and SVGIG (reference sequence). This CDR3 spans 14 amino acids. The CDR3 loop is CAWSVTATGYEQYF. CDR3 in DNA: TGTGCCTGGAGTGTGACGGCTACAGGCTACGAGCAGTACTTC.

The CDR3 DNA sequence: TGTGCCAGCAGCGCGGTGCGGGGCAGGCAGCCCCAGCATTTT. This gives the protein CASSAVRGRQPQHF. This chain joins TRBV28 and TRBJ1-5; perhaps TRBD1 as D (5 bases). Between the trimmed V and J ends, which lost 6 bases and 7 bases, there was a span of 16 bases. CDR3 length: 14 amino acids. Germline V gene lookup returns CDR1 MDHEN and CDR2 SYDVKM.

The chain uses TRBV5-6 and TRBJ2-5, with a possible D match to TRBD1 (5 bases). The CDR3 length is 15 residues. Deletions cut 4 bases from V and 5 bases from J, with 18 bases between. Germline V lookup: CDR1 SGHDT, CDR2 YYEEEE. The CDR3 DNA follows: TGTGCCAGCAGCGGCGGTGTGGGGCCCTCGGAGACCCAGTACTTC. Its translation: CASSGGVGPSETQYF. Filled out from reference TRBV5-6 and TRBJ2-5, the complete variable domain reads DAGVTQSPTHLIKTRGQQVTLRCSPKSGHDTVSWYQQALGQGPQFIFQYYEEEERQRGNFPDRFSGHQFPNYSSELNVNALLLGDSALYLCASSGGVGPSETQYFGPGTRLLVL.

The chain has TRBV27 and TRBJ1-5; 7 nucleotides line up with TRBD1. The length of the CDR3 is 15 residues. Germline V gives CDR1 MNHEY, CDR2 SMNVEV (reference sequence). The ends lost 5 bases at V and 7 bases at J; junction bases unmatched: 11. As DNA, the CDR3 is TGTGCCAGCAGTCCGAGAACGGACAGGAACCAGCCCCAGCATTTT. Its protein product is CASSPRTDRNQPQHF.